One and the same sample provided the 3 T cell receptor beta chains below, sequenced in a study of blood T cells in healthy people across ages (dated by TCRdb to about 2015). To prepare the library, 5' RACE was applied. Sequencing instrument: Illumina HiSeq 2500. A second roughly 7 to 12 cycle PCR used a sample-barcoded 5' primer and a J-beta primer mix. Using fastp trimming at Q25 and MiXCR clonotype assembly, TCRdb reanalyzed the public sequencing data and kept in-frame beta chains. Every CDR3 protein is listed once, alongside the most common genes and DNA of its rows. Present in this sample are about 830,000 distinct CDR3 sequences, nearly 60% of which were seen just once. The ten largest account for 22% of the sample. Sequences were obtained from blood. The receptors stem from a man aged 25-45 years in good health.

This clonotype was recorded once. The chain combines TRBV24-1 with TRBJ2-7; D is undetermined. The CDR3 is 13 residues long. The germline CDR1 and CDR2 sequences are KGHDR and SFDVKD. The V end was cut by 1 base, the J end by 5 bases, with 8 bases between. CDR3 loop: CATSDLGGHEQYF. The DNA of the CDR3 is TGTGCCACCAGTGATTTAGGTGGTCACGAGCAGTACTTC.

This clonotype was seen repeatedly, ten times or more. The chain recombines TRBV27 with TRBJ2-7; D is possibly TRBD2 (5 bases). Germline lookup yields CDR1 MNHEY and CDR2 SMNVEV (reference sequence). There are 13 residues in the CDR3. V lost 6 bases to trimming and J lost 1 base, with 10 bases between them. CDR3 DNA: TGTGCCAGCAGCAGCACTAGTTCCTACGAGCAGTACTTC. This encodes CASSSTSSYEQYF.

CDR3 region: CASSQGLSSGRVGNEQFF. CDR3 in DNA: TGCGCCAGCAGCCAAGGTCTGTCTAGCGGGAGAGTTGGCAATGAGCAGTTCTTC. V and J are TRBV4-3 and TRBJ2-1; 10 bases match TRBD2. The CDR3 consists of 18 residues. The germline gives CDR1 LGHNA, CDR2 YSLEER. Trimming took 1 base from V and 6 from J; bases not matched to a gene: 12.